This TCR beta chain derives from a study of blood T cell repertoires in COVID-19. Study-wide background: Material from acute and convalescent COVID-19 was sourced from the United States, Italy and Spain.

Looked up from germline, CDR1 is KGHSH and CDR2 is LQKENI. The V segment lost 0 bases and the J segment 6 bases; nucleotides outside the gene matches: 2. The CDR3 sequence is 14 residues long. Using immunoSEQ multiplex PCR, the repertoire was profiled, and TCRdb retains in-frame clones only, with some absent. The sample carries 95,000 to 150,000 clones, 92% recorded once. The TCR was taken from a man in his fifties with COVID-19, enrolled during active disease. The V call is TRBV18, the J call TRBJ1-2; TRBD1 matches 9 bases. Input material: peripheral blood. In nucleotides, the CDR3 is TGTGCCAGCTCACCACCGTGGGACAGGGATGGCTACACCTTC. Protein product: CASSPPWDRDGYTF.